This passage covers 30 T cell receptor beta chains from one sample sequenced in a study of T cells after yellow fever vaccination. Each CDR3 protein is one row after TCRdb ran MiXCR on the 5' RACE reads. The sample consists of about 250,000 distinct CDR3 sequences, 3.6% of them appearing once. This sample comprised PBMCs, obtained 15 days after the yellow fever booster vaccination. The receptors originated from a man younger than 35 who received the YFV17D yellow fever vaccine.

The chain uses TRBV4-1 and TRBJ1-3; no clear D gene. Trimming cost V 1 base and J 0 bases, with 13 bases left between them. In germline, CDR1 is MGHRA, CDR2 YSYEKL. This CDR3 spans 17 amino acids. The DNA of the CDR3 is TGCGCCAGCAGCCAAGTGTGGAGACCGTTCTCTGGAAACACCATATATTTT. Residues: CASSQVWRPFSGNTIYF.

This clonotype was counted at least ten times. CDR3 in DNA: TGTGCCATTGGACAGGCCTACGAGCAGTACTTC. The encoded protein is CAIGQAYEQYF. The chain employs TRBV10-3 and TRBJ2-7; 7 bases map to TRBD1. V shed 9 bases, J shed 2 bases, and the junction held 1 base outside the gene matches. Germline-derived CDR1 and CDR2 are ENHRY and SYGVKD. There are 11 residues in the CDR3.

This clonotype was counted ten times or more. The chain links TRBV5-1 to TRBJ2-3; D may match TRBD1 or TRBD2 (5 bases each). Germline CDR1 reads SGHRS; CDR2 reads YFSETQ. CDR3 size: 16 residues. V was cut by 7 bases and J by 2 bases, with 20 bases left in between. The chain's CDR3 is CASHLGQLGTTDTQYF. The CDR3 bases are TGCGCCAGCCACCTAGGGCAACTAGGGACCACAGATACGCAGTATTTT. Looking up the rest from reference TRBV5-1 and TRBJ2-3 gives the full variable domain: KAGVTQTPRYLIKTRGQQVTLSCSPISGHRSVSWYQQTPGQGLQFLFEYFSETQRNKGNFPGRFSGRQFSNSRSEMNVSTLELGDSALYLCASHLGQLGTTDTQYFGPGTRLTVL.

This clonotype was seen repeatedly, ten times or more. This chain links TRBV9 with TRBJ1-2; 8 nucleotides match TRBD1. The junction had 5 bases not matched to a gene; V was cut back by 3 bases and J by 4 bases. Germline-derived CDR1 and CDR2 are SGDLS and YYNGEE. The CDR3 runs 14 residues. In DNA, the CDR3 is TGTGCCAGCAGCGAGACGGACAGGGTCTATGGCTACACCTTC. This gives the protein CASSETDRVYGYTF. The full variable domain, in which reference TRBV9 and TRBJ1-2 provide the parts outside the CDR3, is DSGVTQTPKHLITATGQRVTLRCSPRSGDLSVYWYQQSLDQGLQFLIQYYNGEERAKGNILERFSAQQFPDLHSELNLSSLELGDSALYFCASSETDRVYGYTFGSGTRLTVV.

This clonotype was observed at least ten times. The chain joins TRBV3-1 to TRBJ2-7; D may be TRBD2 (5 bases). This CDR3 spans 14 amino acids. Between the trimmed V and J ends, which lost 1 base and 5 bases, there was a span of 12 bases. From germline, CDR1 is LGHDT and CDR2 YNNKEL (reference sequence). The CDR3: CASSQGSQTNEQYV. The CDR3, as DNA: TGTGCCAGCAGCCAAGGGTCTCAGACTAACGAGCAGTACGTC.

This clonotype was detected ten times or more. The V gene is TRBV6-6, the J gene TRBJ2-7, with D tentatively TRBD1 (6 bases). The CDR3 extends over 13 amino acids. Germline CDR1 reads MNHNY; CDR2 reads SVGAGI (reference sequence). V gave up 2 bases and J gave up 5 bases, with 10 bases separating them. This chain's CDR3 is CASSYGTQNEQYF. The CDR3 region has the DNA TGTGCCAGCAGTTACGGGACACAGAACGAGCAGTACTTC.

This clonotype occurred many times. This chain uses TRBV7-2 with TRBJ2-1; TRBD1 might be the D (5 bases). This CDR3 has 15 residues. Trimming removed 2 bases from V and 10 bases from J, with 18 bases in between. CDR1 SGHTA and CDR2 FQGNSA come from the germline V gene. The CDR3 nucleotides are TGTGCCAGCAGCTTAAAGCTCAGGGTTTTTGAGGAGCAGTTCTTC. It specifies CASSLKLRVFEEQFF.

In this sample, this clonotype turned up many times. This chain uses TRBV21-1 with TRBJ2-7; the table's TRBD1 call for D was not verified on the DNA. TRBV21-1 has pseudogene status. The CDR3 runs to 14 residues. Here the CDR3 reads CASSKASWAREQYV. The DNA of the CDR3 is TGTGCCAGCAGCAAAGCGTCTTGGGCGAGGGAGCAGTACGTC.

This clonotype was observed many times. This rearrangement joins TRBV28 to TRBJ1-5; 7 bases are shared with TRBD1. This CDR3 comprises 14 residues. With 8 bases clipped from V and 4 bases from J, the junction kept 8 bases outside the gene matches. Germline assignment: CDR1 MDHEN and CDR2 SYDVKM. CDR3 DNA: TGTGCCAGCTGCATCGGACAGGCAAATCAGCCCCAGCATTTT. Amino acids: CASCIGQANQPQHF. The complete variable domain, with remaining parts taken from reference TRBV28 and TRBJ1-5, reads DVKVTQSSRYLVKRTGEKVFLECVQDMDHENMFWYRQDPGLGLRLIYFSYDVKMKEKGDIPEGYSVSREKKERFSLILESASTNQTSMYLCASCIGQANQPQHFGDGTRLSIL.

This clonotype was detected many times. The V call is TRBV20-1, the J call TRBJ1-2, with D perhaps TRBD1 (6 bases). The CDR3 runs 12 residues. V was pared by 3 bases and J by 7 bases, with 12 bases between. Germline V gene sequence: CDR1 DFQATT, CDR2 SNEGSKA (reference sequence). The CDR3 protein is CSARTGVSGYTF. DNA for the CDR3: TGCAGTGCTAGGACAGGCGTATCTGGCTACACCTTC.

The V gene is TRBV4-3, the J gene TRBJ2-2, with 8 bases lining up with TRBD2. The CDR3 is 15 amino acids. Germline-derived CDR1 and CDR2 are LGHNA and YSLEER. After removal of 6 bases from V and 6 bases from J, the junction contained 9 bases not matched to a gene. The CDR3 sequence: CASSPRERGPGELFF. CDR3 DNA sequence: TGCGCCAGCAGTCCCCGGGAGCGGGGGCCCGGGGAGCTGTTTTTT.

This clonotype was counted at least ten times. The V and J genes are TRBV15 and TRBJ2-5; D unresolved. The CDR3 consists of 16 residues. The germline V gene encodes CDR1 LNHNV and CDR2 YYDKDF (reference sequence). V was trimmed by 0 bases and J by 2 bases, leaving 13 bases between them. The CDR3 reads CATSRDLHGRQETQYF. CDR3 DNA sequence: TGTGCCACCAGCAGAGATCTGCACGGACGACAAGAGACCCAGTACTTC. The variable domain in full, with the rest retrieved from reference TRBV15 and TRBJ2-5, is DAMVIQNPRYQVTQFGKPVTLSCSQTLNHNVMYWYQQKSSQAPKLLFHYYDKDFNNEADTPDNFQSRRPNTSFCFLDIRSPGLGDTAMYLCATSRDLHGRQETQYFGPGTRLLVL.

This clonotype was counted ten times or more. The V and J genes are TRBV20-1 and TRBJ2-3, with 9 bases lining up with TRBD1. CDR1 DFQATT and CDR2 SNEGSKA come from the germline V gene (reference sequence). J was trimmed by 2 bases and V by 5 bases; bases with no gene match: 11. CDR3 length equals 16 residues. The CDR3 nucleotides are TGCAGTGCTGGGATCCGGGACAGGGATCCCACAGATACGCAGTATTTT. Its protein is CSAGIRDRDPTDTQYF.

This clonotype was detected many times. CDR3: CASSDGLENNEQFF. Written as DNA, the CDR3 is TGTGCCAGCAGTGACGGACTAGAAAACAATGAGCAGTTCTTC. The rearrangement joins TRBV6-4 to TRBJ2-1; 7 positions agree with TRBD2. The CDR3 consists of 14 residues. In germline, CDR1 is MRHNA, CDR2 SNTAGT. The junction had 3 bases not matched to a gene; V was cut back by 2 bases and J by 5 bases.

This clonotype has a count of ten or more. This sequence joins TRBV10-3 and TRBJ1-2; a possible D gene is TRBD1 (6 bases). The CDR3 runs to 13 residues. The V gene's germline CDR1 is ENHRY and CDR2 SYGVKD. Trimming took off 8 bases at V and 8 bases at J, with 18 bases between the two ends. This chain's CDR3 is CAIRDPGATGYTF. CDR3 DNA sequence: TGTGCCATCCGGGATCCAGGGGCCACGGGCTACACCTTC.

This clonotype occurred many times. The gene calls are TRBV20-1 and TRBJ1-4, with TRBD1 as a possible D gene (6 bases). Germline lookup yields CDR1 DFQATT and CDR2 SNEGSKA (reference sequence). The CDR3 covers 17 residues. Trimming shortened V by 3 bases and J by 2 bases, and 19 bases separated the two germline ends. The CDR3 nucleotides read TGCAGTGCTAGGTCCGTTATTGGACAGATTACTAATGAAAAACTGTTTTTT. It encodes CSARSVIGQITNEKLFF.

The table lists this clonotype with many counts. The chain has TRBV12-3 or TRBV12-4 and TRBJ1-5; a possible D gene is TRBD1 (5 bases). Deletions cut 6 bases from V and 4 bases from J, with 16 bases between. This CDR3 has 15 residues. The chain's CDR3 is CASSSFGHSNQPQHF. For the CDR3, the DNA is TGTGCCAGCAGCTCATTCGGACACAGTAATCAGCCCCAGCATTTT.

This clonotype showed up many times. The gene calls are TRBV11-3 and TRBJ2-1; 8 bases agree with TRBD1. Germline lookup yields CDR1 SGHNT and CDR2 YENEEA. The CDR3 totals 18 residues. With 0 bases clipped from V and 0 bases from J, the junction kept 7 bases outside the gene matches. This CDR3 reads CASSLDQSGTGSYNEQFF. CDR3 DNA: TGTGCCAGCAGCTTAGACCAATCCGGGACAGGCTCCTACAATGAGCAGTTCTTC.

In its sample, this clonotype was seen many times. The chain employs TRBV20-1 and TRBJ2-1; a possible D gene is TRBD2 (5 bases). CDR3 length: 17 amino acids. The V end was cut by 5 bases, the J end by 3 bases, with 23 bases between. Germline V lookup: CDR1 DFQATT, CDR2 SNEGSKA (reference sequence). The CDR3 DNA reads TGCAGTGCTCGACCCCTAGCAGCCTCAGGATTCTACAATGAGCAGTTCTTC. This sequence encodes CSARPLAASGFYNEQFF.

This clonotype was counted ten times or more. The V call is TRBV5-1, the J call TRBJ1-4; 11 bases map to TRBD1. The ends lost 2 bases at V and 8 bases at J; junction bases unmatched: 2. The length of the CDR3 is 14 residues. Per the germline V gene, CDR1 is SGHRS and CDR2 is YFSETQ. CDR3 sequence: CASSFGQGAEKLFF. The CDR3 DNA reads as TGCGCCAGCAGCTTTGGACAGGGGGCAGAAAAACTGTTTTTT. Full variable domain (missing parts from reference TRBV5-1 and TRBJ1-4): KAGVTQTPRYLIKTRGQQVTLSCSPISGHRSVSWYQQTPGQGLQFLFEYFSETQRNKGNFPGRFSGRQFSNSRSEMNVSTLELGDSALYLCASSFGQGAEKLFFGSGTQLSVL.

This clonotype was counted at least ten times. The rearrangement links TRBV11-2 to TRBJ1-4, with a weak D call TRBD1 (6 bases). The CDR3 extends over 13 amino acids. Deletions cut 8 bases from V and 3 bases from J, with 10 bases between. The germline CDR1 and CDR2 sequences are SGHAT and FQNNGV. The CDR3 loop reads CASAYRANEKLFF. CDR3 in DNA: TGTGCCAGCGCTTACAGGGCTAATGAAAAACTGTTTTTT.

This clonotype was recorded many times. The J gene is TRBJ2-7, the V gene TRBV10-2; possibly TRBD2 for D (6 bases). The germline CDR1 and CDR2 sequences are WSHSY and SAAADI. The CDR3 length is 13 residues. Between the trimmed V and J ends, which lost 3 bases and 4 bases, there was a span of 10 bases. Here the CDR3 DNA reads TGCGCCAGCAGTGACGGGGGTCGGTACGAGCAGTACTTC. Translation gives CASSDGGRYEQYF.

V gene TRBV5-6 combines with J gene TRBJ2-3; 10 bases fit TRBD1. Germline loops: CDR1 SGHDT, CDR2 YYEEEE. This CDR3 has 17 amino acids. V lost 0 bases, J lost 3 bases, and 7 bases stayed unmatched. CDR3 DNA: TGTGCCAGCAGCTTGGGGACGGACAGGGGGGGGACAGATACGCAGTATTTT. Translated: CASSLGTDRGGTDTQYF.

This chain links TRBV6-2 or TRBV6-3 with TRBJ2-1, with 8 bases identical to TRBD1. CDR3 length equals 14 residues. CDR1 is MNHEY and CDR2 is SVGEGT in the germline V gene. With V trimmed by 8 bases and J by 6 bases, 9 bases remained unmatched. CDR3 nucleotide sequence: TGTGCCAGCTCGTCGACAGGGGAGTTCAATGAGCAGTTCTTC. Translated, it gives CASSSTGEFNEQFF.

A few counts support this clonotype. The J gene is TRBJ2-5, the V gene TRBV5-6, with D uncertain. This CDR3 spans 15 amino acids. The germline V and J ends were trimmed by 1 base and 5 bases, with 15 bases remaining between them. The germline V gene encodes CDR1 SGHDT and CDR2 YYEEEE. The CDR3 here is CASSLKVGYGETQYF. CDR3 coding DNA: TGTGCCAGCAGCTTGAAGGTGGGGTACGGGGAGACCCAGTACTTC. The complete variable domain, with remaining parts taken from reference TRBV5-6 and TRBJ2-5, reads DAGVTQSPTHLIKTRGQQVTLRCSPKSGHDTVSWYQQALGQGPQFIFQYYEEEERQRGNFPDRFSGHQFPNYSSELNVNALLLGDSALYLCASSLKVGYGETQYFGPGTRLLVL.

This clonotype was counted many times. This sequence joins TRBV5-1 and TRBJ2-7; D not resolved. Trimming left V 0 bases short and J 5 bases short, with 12 bases between. CDR1 and CDR2 from the germline V gene are SGHRS and YFSETQ. The CDR3 consists of 14 residues. CDR3 DNA: TGCGCCAGCAGCTTGGCCATCCCCATGGACGAGCAGTACTTC. Its translation is CASSLAIPMDEQYF. The variable domain in full, with the rest retrieved from reference TRBV5-1 and TRBJ2-7, is KAGVTQTPRYLIKTRGQQVTLSCSPISGHRSVSWYQQTPGQGLQFLFEYFSETQRNKGNFPGRFSGRQFSNSRSEMNVSTLELGDSALYLCASSLAIPMDEQYFGPGTRLTVT.

This clonotype was found many times. The chain uses TRBV6-1 and TRBJ1-1, with no clear D. The V and J ends lost 2 bases and 10 bases respectively, with 5 bases between them. Germline assignment: CDR1 MNHNS and CDR2 SASEGT. CDR3 size: 10 residues. DNA for the CDR3: TGTGCCAGCAGTGAATTTGGAGCTTTCTTT. This translates into CASSEFGAFF.

This clonotype has a count of ten or more. The chain is built from TRBV13 and TRBJ1-2; tentatively, D is TRBD1 (6 bases). The CDR3 spans 15 residues. The germline CDR1 and CDR2 sequences are PRHDT and FYEKMQ (reference sequence). V was trimmed by 2 bases and J by 6 bases, leaving 16 bases between them. This CDR3 is CASSLRGPRQDGYTF. As DNA, the CDR3 is TGTGCCAGCAGCTTAAGGGGACCAAGACAGGATGGCTACACCTTC.

The table lists this clonotype with many counts. The chain is built from TRBV5-1 and TRBJ2-5; possibly TRBD1 or TRBD2 for D (6 bases each). CDR3 length equals 14 residues. With 0 bases removed from V and 5 bases from J, the gap between germline ends came to 11 bases. Germline loops: CDR1 SGHRS, CDR2 YFSETQ. The CDR3 is CASSLGGATETQYF. The CDR3 nucleotides read TGCGCCAGCAGCTTGGGGGGGGCGACGGAGACCCAGTACTTC.

This clonotype was seen repeatedly, ten times or more. The V and J genes are TRBV5-1 and TRBJ2-7; 7 bases match TRBD1. Trimming at V came to 4 bases and at J to 6 bases, leaving 7 bases not matched to a gene. The germline V gene encodes CDR1 SGHRS and CDR2 YFSETQ. The CDR3 is 13 residues long. CDR3 sequence (DNA): TGCGCCAGCAGCAGGTCTTGGGACAGCGAGCAGTACTTC. It specifies CASSRSWDSEQYF.